The source of this TCR beta chain is a study of post-analysis software for immune sequencing data. The study, taken as a whole, reports: Four to six TRBV segments (TRBV5-6, TRBV5-1 and TRBV20-1 among them) occurred more frequently in patients than in controls.

Notes on this clonotype: Its antigen is not identified. A much larger clone is a single base away; this may be a read error.

Unique-molecular-identifier-tagged TCR beta cDNA libraries were used. A single record per CDR3 protein comes from TCRdb applying MiXCR to the PCR reads. The table includes about 500,000 distinct CDR3 sequences, roughly 45% detected once. Looked up from germline, CDR1 is SNHLY and CDR2 is FYNNEI. The CDR3 runs to 17 residues. The germline V and J ends were trimmed by 6 bases and 10 bases, with 29 bases remaining between them. This chain uses TRBV2 with TRBJ2-3; D perhaps matches TRBD1 (6 bases). This receptor was identified in a girl between 10 and 17 years old with multiple sclerosis. The specimen was blood. CDR3 nucleotides: TGTGCCAGCAGCATAAGTACCCAGGGGACCCCACAGGATGCGCAGTATTTT. It yields the protein CASSISTQGTPQDAQYF.